This entry lists 10 T cell receptor beta chains sequenced from one sample in a study of Tregs in tolerant kidney transplant recipients (dated by TCRdb to between 2019 and 2020). Libraries were built with the immunoSEQ multiplex PCR assay. This is the immuneACCESS table as TCRdb keeps it, with only in-frame sequences that have V and J called. A part of the clones is gone; compared with another copy, unresolved V genes explain less than half, and the rest is unexplained. The sample's clone listing holds about 23,000 clones. The top ten constitute around 4% of the sample. The time point tag for this specimen amounts to: 6 months after combined kidney and bone marrow transplant. The transplants used related donors along with nonmyeloablative bone marrow transplantation, and in the human trials mixed chimerism was transient. Specimen: CD4+ T cells from blood (PBMCs), collected 6 months after the transplant. The receptor source for this set is a human patient who received a combined kidney and bone marrow transplant. Because of the transplant, the T cells may be the graft donor's rather than the patient's own.

Concerning this clone itself: The CDR3 extends 3 residues past the end of the read, so its final part is completed from the germline J gene. V usage is TRBV7-6 and J usage is TRBJ2-7; 12 bases match TRBD1. This CDR3 is 15 amino acids long. The V gene end was trimmed by 4 bases and the J gene end by 4 bases; junction bases not matched to a gene: 5. Looked up from germline, CDR1 is SGHVS and CDR2 is FNYEAQ. CDR3 sequence: CASSSGTGGRYEQYF. The sequenced CDR3 bases are TGTGCCAGCAGCTCCGGGACAGGGGGCCGGTACGAG.

A note on this clone: The sequence runs out 3 residues before the end of the CDR3; the remainder is reconstructed from the germline J gene. The chain has TRBV18 and TRBJ1-2, with D hard to call. V was pared by 2 bases and J by 4 bases, with 14 bases between. The CDR3 covers 15 residues. Per germline, CDR1 KGHSH and CDR2 LQKENI. The CDR3 spells CASSPKYEAGYGYTF. Incomplete CDR3 DNA: TGTGCCAGCTCACCAAAGTATGAGGCGGGCTATGGC.

The part of the CDR3 DNA that was read is TGCGCCAGCAGCTTGGGCCAGGGGTACGCCGGTGAG. As protein: CASSLGQGYAGE. From start to end, the CDR3 is CASSLGQGYAGEQFF. The V gene is TRBV5-1, the J gene TRBJ2-1, with D perhaps TRBD1 (6 bases). Read sequence stops 3 residues before the CDR3 end, and the germline J gene provides the missing end. Germline V gives CDR1 SGHRS, CDR2 YFSETQ. V lost 0 bases and J 9 bases, leaving 16 bases between the germline ends. The CDR3 is made up of 15 amino acids.

About this clone: The sequence runs out 3 residues before the end of the CDR3; the remainder is reconstructed from the germline J gene. The chain joins TRBV5-5 to TRBJ1-1; D possibly corresponds to TRBD1 (6 bases). This CDR3 is built from 15 residues. Germline CDR1 SGHKS, CDR2 YYEKEE (reference sequence). V lost 2 bases, J lost 0 bases, and 11 bases lay in between. CDR3 protein: CASSFEGQMNTEAFF. CDR3 bases read: TGTGCCAGCAGCTTTGAGGGACAAATGAACACTGAA.

Concerning this clone itself: The sequenced fragment ends 3 residues before the CDR3 boundary, so the rest is inferred from the germline J gene. The chain carries TRBV18 and TRBJ2-2; 12 bases match TRBD1. The CDR3 extends over 16 amino acids. V trimming: 3 bases; J trimming: 6 bases; junction bases outside the gene matches: 5. CDR1 is KGHSH, CDR2 LQKENI, per germline. CDR3 in amino acids: CASSPTGQGASGELFF. The CDR3 bases that were read are TGTGCCAGCTCACCCACGGGACAGGGGGCATCCGGGGAG.

About this clone: With the read ending 3 residues before the CDR3 end, the germline J gene is used to fill in that end. The chain employs TRBV19 and TRBJ2-5; D unresolved. The CDR3 loop spans 11 amino acids. Between the trimmed V and J ends, which lost 5 bases and 1 base, there was a span of 2 bases. Germline loops: CDR1 LNHDA, CDR2 SQIVND (reference sequence). CDR3 DNA (partial): TGTGCCAGTAGTCTCCAAGAGACC. Protein: CASSLQET. The full-length CDR3 reads as CASSLQETQYF.

About this clone itself: The read gets to within 3 residues of the CDR3 end, and the germline J gene fills in the rest. J is TRBJ1-2 and V is TRBV5-4; D gene unclear. The CDR3 extends over 14 amino acids. Germline V CDR1 and CDR2: SGHNT, YYREEE (reference sequence). V gave up 0 bases and J gave up 2 bases, with 8 bases separating them. The sequenced part of the CDR3 DNA is TGTGCCAGCAGCTTGGCCGCAAGCAACTATGGC. Protein sequence: CASSLAASNYG. The whole CDR3 reads CASSLAASNYGYTF. The whole variable domain, remainder taken from reference TRBV5-4 and TRBJ1-2, is ETGVTQSPTHLIKTRGQQVTLRCSSQSGHNTVSWYQQALGQGPQFIFQYYREEENGRGNFPPRFSGLQFPNYSSELNVNALELDDSALYLCASSLAASNYGYTFGSGTRLTVV.

Concerning this clone: Read data end 3 residues before the CDR3 end; the end is taken from the germline J gene. The chain joins TRBV7-6 to TRBJ2-7, with TRBD1 matching 7 bases. The CDR3 spans 15 residues. With 1 base clipped from V and 5 bases from J, the junction kept 8 bases outside the gene matches. Germline CDR1 SGHVS, CDR2 FNYEAQ. The sequenced part of the CDR3 DNA is TGTGCCAGCAGCTTAGGAATAGGGGGCGGCCACGAG. This codes for CASSLGIGGGHE. From start to end, the CDR3 is CASSLGIGGGHEQYF.

Regarding this clone: An end of the junction differs from the germline gene, which may be a read error. The read terminates 3 residues ahead of where the CDR3 ends, so the germline J gene completes it. The chain couples TRBV4-2 to TRBJ2-7; the match to TRBD1 covers 8 bases. Germline V gene sequence: CDR1 LGHNA, CDR2 YNFKEQ. There are 15 residues in the CDR3. The DNA read from the CDR3 is TGCGCCAGCAGCCGTGGAGGGACAGGAGGATACGAG. This gives the protein CASSRGGTGGYE. The entire CDR3 protein is CASSRGGTGGYEQYF.

Points on this clone: The CDR3 end lies 3 residues beyond the end of the read and is filled in from the germline J gene. The gene calls are TRBV7-9 and TRBJ1-2; maybe TRBD1 (5 bases). CDR3 length equals 14 residues. The V gene lost 5 bases and the J gene lost 5 bases, with 15 bases spanning the gap. Germline CDR1 reads SEHNR; CDR2 reads FQNEAQ (reference sequence). The part of the CDR3 DNA that was read is TGTGCCAGCAGCACCCGAGACAGCTTGTATGGC. Amino acids: CASSTRDSLYG. The whole CDR3 reads CASSTRDSLYGYTF.